Listed here are 6 T cell receptor beta chains from one sample, sequenced in a study of blood T cell repertoires in COVID-19. Using immunoSEQ multiplex PCR, the repertoire was profiled, and TCRdb retains in-frame clones only, with some absent. The sample carries roughly 70,000 clones, around nine tenths recorded once. Sequences were obtained from peripheral blood. The receptors were gathered from an elderly woman with active or convalescent COVID-19.

Concerning this clone: A much larger clone lies a single base off, so this may be a read error. The sample contains more than one DNA sequence encoding this CDR3. The rearrangement uses TRBV9 and TRBJ2-2, with 10 bases identical to TRBD2. This CDR3 spans 14 amino acids. Germline V CDR1 and CDR2: SGDLS, YYNGEE. CDR3 loop: CASSGGDLRGELFF. The CDR3 DNA sequence: TGCGCCAGCAGCGGGGGGGACTTACGCGGGGAGCTGTTTTTT.

V and J are TRBV9 and TRBJ1-6; 7 positions match TRBD1. V lost 5 bases to trimming and J lost 10 bases; unmatched junction nucleotides: 9. CDR1 SGDLS and CDR2 YYNGEE come from the germline V gene. This CDR3 has 14 residues. The CDR3 region is CASSSRQGGSPLHF. The CDR3 DNA reads TGTGCCAGCAGTTCCCGACAGGGAGGATCACCCCTCCACTTT.

The rearrangement uses TRBV5-1 and TRBJ1-3, with 7 bases aligning to TRBD1. The germline V gene has CDR1 SGHRS and CDR2 YFSETQ. This CDR3 is 14 amino acids long. The V segment lost 0 bases and the J segment 5 bases; nucleotides outside the gene matches: 2. Here the CDR3 DNA reads TGCGCCAGCAGCTTGGGGGACAGAAGAAACACCATATATTTT. Protein sequence: CASSLGDRRNTIYF.

This rearrangement joins TRBV7-2 to TRBJ2-1, with unresolved D. Trimming took off 4 bases at V and 0 bases at J, with 7 bases between the two ends. Per germline, CDR1 SGHTA and CDR2 FQGNSA. This CDR3 has 14 residues. CDR3: CASSSLTSYNEQFF. The CDR3 DNA follows: TGTGCCAGCAGCTCGCTAACCTCCTACAATGAGCAGTTCTTC.

This chain joins TRBV7-2 and TRBJ2-1; perhaps TRBD2 as D (6 bases). Trimming shortened V by 1 base and J by 9 bases, and 10 bases separated the two germline ends. Germline-derived CDR1 and CDR2 are SGHTA and FQGNSA. The CDR3 loop spans 13 amino acids. CDR3 in DNA: TGTGCCAGCAGCTTAGTCTGGGGGGTTGAGCAGTTCTTC. The encoded protein is CASSLVWGVEQFF.

The rearrangement joins TRBV19 to TRBJ1-2, with 8 bases fitting TRBD1. Germline CDR1 and CDR2: LNHDA and SQIVND (reference sequence). This CDR3 has 13 amino acids. Germline trimming cut 6 bases from V and 7 bases from J; bases unmatched to any gene: 7. CDR3 protein: CASRPRTGFGYTF. The CDR3 coding sequence is TGTGCCAGTAGACCACGGACAGGGTTTGGCTACACCTTC.